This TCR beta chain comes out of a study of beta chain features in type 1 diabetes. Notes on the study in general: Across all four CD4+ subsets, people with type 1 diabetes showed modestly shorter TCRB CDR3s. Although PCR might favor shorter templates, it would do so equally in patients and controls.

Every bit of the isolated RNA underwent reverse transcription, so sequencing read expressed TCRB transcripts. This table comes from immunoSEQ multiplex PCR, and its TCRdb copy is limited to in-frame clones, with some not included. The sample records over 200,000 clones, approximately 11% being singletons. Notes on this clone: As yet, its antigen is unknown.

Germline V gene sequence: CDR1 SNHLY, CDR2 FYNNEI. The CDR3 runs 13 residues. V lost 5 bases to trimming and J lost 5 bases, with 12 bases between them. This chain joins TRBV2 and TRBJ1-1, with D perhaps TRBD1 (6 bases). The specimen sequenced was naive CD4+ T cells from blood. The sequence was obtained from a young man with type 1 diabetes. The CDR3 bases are TGTGCCAGCAGTCACGAAGGGGGTACTGAAGCTTTCTTT. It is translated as CASSHEGGTEAFF.